The entry below gives a single T cell receptor (beta chain) sequence along with its context. The data originate from a study of control samples from healthy donors and cancer patients. Germline V lookup: CDR1 MGHDK, CDR2 SYGVNS. The CDR3 consists of 16 residues. Between the trimmed V and J ends, which lost 2 bases and 0 bases, there was a span of 13 bases. Repertoires were generated with immunoSEQ multiplex PCR, while TCRdb's copy carries only in-frame clones and drops some. The sample has around 140,000 clones; 89% are singletons. Sample: PBMCs. The TCR originated in a man between 50 and 59 years old with head and neck cancer. This chain uses TRBV25-1 with TRBJ1-1; the D gene is possibly TRBD1 (6 bases). The CDR3 DNA follows: TGTGCCAGCAGTGAACAAGGGGGAATGTTGAACACTGAAGCTTTCTTT. The encoded protein is CASSEQGGMLNTEAFF.